A single count supports the clone carrying this TCR beta chain. This entry is derived from a study of blood T cell repertoires in COVID-19. In the study overall: In each case, the material was cDNA or gDNA derived from T cells, B-cell-depleted T cells, or PBMCs.

CDR3 length: 14 amino acids. Germline assignment: CDR1 MGHDK and CDR2 SYGVNS. Between the trimmed V and J ends, which lost 7 bases and 3 bases, there was a span of 12 bases. Clones were sequenced by immunoSEQ multiplex PCR, and TCRdb holds only the in-frame ones, with some missing. Of roughly 270,000 clones listed, roughly 80% are singletons. The chain carries TRBV25-1 and TRBJ2-2; a possible D gene is TRBD2 (5 bases). Input material: PBMCs or T cells enriched from blood (not recorded which). The TCR originated in a man aged 40-50 years who had been exposed to COVID-19. The CDR3 DNA reads as TGTGCCAGCACCCGGGAAATTCACACCGGGGAGCTGTTTTTT. Its protein is CASTREIHTGELFF.